The TCR beta chain under discussion was sequenced for a study of blood T cell repertoires in COVID-19. Across the study: The study drew acute and convalescent COVID-19 samples from the United States, Italy and Spain. Nucleic acid was either cDNA or gDNA, and it came from T cells, B-cell-depleted T cells, or PBMCs.

This clone was recorded a few times. Under the authors' procedure: How many nucleated cells were present was estimated from reference gene primer amplification. Produced via immunoSEQ multiplex PCR; TCRdb's table is partial and in-frame only. The DNA was the basis for D and trimming; V, J and clone size are from that table. Among under 15,000 clones listed, approximately 90% were seen once. Germline V gene data show CDR1 as MDHEN and CDR2 as SYDVKM. The CDR3 consists of 14 residues. V lost 7 bases, J lost 7 bases, and 16 bases lay in between. Source material: peripheral blood. This chain uses TRBV28 with TRBJ1-4, with TRBD1 as a possible D gene (6 bases). The TCR comes from a human donor in a cohort sampled during active COVID-19. The CDR3 loop reads CASTKGGVVEKLFF. CDR3 bases: TGTGCCAGCACCAAGGGGGGGGTGGTTGAAAAACTGTTTTTT.